The 20 T cell receptor beta chains presented below share a single source sample, sequenced in a study of T cells in Graves' hyperthyroidism and ophthalmopathy (dated by TCRdb to 2018 to 2020). The library was obtained by multiplex PCR. Sequencing relied on an Illumina HiSeq 2000. TCR beta CDR3 regions were amplified from RNA transcripts. The first round of RT-PCR for the TCR CDR3 was performed with the HTBI primer set and the Qiagen OneStep RT-PCR kit. TCRdb took the public reads, trimmed them with fastp at Q25, ran MiXCR for clone calling and kept in-frame beta chains. Each record represents a unique CDR3 protein, reported with the most common genes and DNA among its rows. The sample records about 680,000 distinct CDR3 sequences, around a third of which are singletons. About a third of the sample lies in the top ten. Sequenced: blood. The receptor set was obtained from a woman aged 40 to 49 with Graves' hyperthyroidism.

This clonotype has more than one count but fewer than ten. This chain links TRBV29-1 with TRBJ2-7; 7 bases match TRBD2. Looked up from germline, CDR1 is SQVTM and CDR2 is ANQGSEA. This CDR3 contains 16 residues. Trimming cost V 0 bases and J 4 bases; bases outside gene matches: 12. CDR3 sequence reads: CSVEDSGRETNYEQYF. CDR3 DNA: TGCAGCGTTGAAGATTCCGGGCGGGAGACCAATTACGAGCAGTACTTC.

The chain uses TRBV12-3 or TRBV12-4 and TRBJ1-3; D is undetermined. The V gene lost 4 bases and the J gene lost 4 bases, with 11 bases spanning the gap. This CDR3 has 14 residues. In DNA, the CDR3 is TGTGCCAGCAGTTCGGACGGGAGGGGAAACACCATATATTTT. Residues: CASSSDGRGNTIYF.

This chain links TRBV12-3 or TRBV12-4 with TRBJ2-2; 7 bases are a match to TRBD2. This CDR3 has 13 amino acids. With V trimmed by 3 bases and J by 7 bases, 2 bases remained unmatched. CDR3 in DNA: TGTGCCAGCAGTTTGGGGGGGATCGGGGAGCTGTTTTTT. Protein: CASSLGGIGELFF.

The rearrangement joins TRBV6-1 to TRBJ1-5; D uncertain. V lost 0 bases to trimming and J lost 3 bases, with 9 bases between them. The V gene's germline CDR1 is MNHNS and CDR2 SASEGT. CDR3 length equals 15 residues. The CDR3 bases are TGTGCCAGCAGTGAAGCCGCAGGATTCAATCAGCCCCAGCATTTT. Protein sequence: CASSEAAGFNQPQHF.

The gene calls are TRBV5-1 and TRBJ2-7, with 9 nucleotides matching TRBD2. The CDR3 runs to 15 residues. The junction had 11 bases not matched to a gene; V was cut back by 3 bases and J by 7 bases. Germline V gene lookup returns CDR1 SGHRS and CDR2 YFSETQ. The CDR3 region has the DNA TGCGCCAGCAGCTCGCTCCTAGCGGGGACCAATGAGCAGTACTTC. It codes for CASSSLLAGTNEQYF.

Remarks on this clonotype: A much bigger clone sits one base away, suggesting this may be a read error. This sequence joins TRBV20-1 and TRBJ1-5, with D perhaps matching TRBD1 (5 bases). V lost 5 bases and J lost 7, with 15 bases in between. There are 13 residues in the CDR3. The germline CDR1 and CDR2 sequences are DFQATT and SNEGSKA (reference sequence). The CDR3 DNA sequence: TGCAGTGCTGGAGGCAGGGATAACCAGCCCCAGCATTTT. It specifies CSAGGRDNQPQHF.

Points on this clonotype: This may come from a read error, since a much larger clone is one base off. The chain links TRBV19 to TRBJ1-1; D gene unclear. The V gene's germline CDR1 is LNHDA and CDR2 SQIVND (reference sequence). This CDR3 has 13 residues. The V end lost 6 bases, the J end lost 0 bases, and 8 bases lay between the germline ends. The CDR3 DNA follows: TGTGCCAGTAGGATGGACTTGAACACTGAAGCTTTCTTT. Amino acids: CASRMDLNTEAFF.

Comment on this clonotype: The CDR3 does not end in the conserved phenylalanine or tryptophan, so this is likely a read error. This chain uses TRBV5-1 with TRBJ2-2, with D uncertain. Trimming cost V 0 bases and J 6 bases, with 3 bases left between them. The CDR3 length is 12 residues. Germline CDR1 is SGHRS and CDR2 is YFSETQ. CDR3 residues: CASSLAPGELFS. The CDR3, as DNA: TGCGCCAGCAGCTTGGCCCCCGGGGAGCTGTTTTCT.

The chain has TRBV10-3 and TRBJ2-6; D might be TRBD1 or TRBD2, each matching 6 bases. Trimming stripped 0 bases from V and 15 bases from J, with 15 bases between. Germline V gives CDR1 ENHRY, CDR2 SYGVKD. This CDR3 has 14 amino acids. CDR3 DNA: TGTGCCATCAGTGAGTCGACGGGGGCAGAGGACCTGACTTTC. Its protein product is CAISESTGAEDLTF.

Concerning this clonotype: Being one base from a much bigger clone, this may be a read error. The chain employs TRBV10-3 and TRBJ1-3, with a weak D call TRBD1 (5 bases). From germline, CDR1 is ENHRY and CDR2 SYGVKD. The V end was cut by 3 bases, the J end by 4 bases, with 19 bases between. The CDR3 extends over 17 amino acids. The chain's CDR3 is CAISDPGTYFIGNTIYF. CDR3 DNA sequence: TGTGCCATCAGTGACCCCGGGACGTATTTTATCGGAAACACCATATATTTT.

The chain carries TRBV10-3 and TRBJ1-2; TRBD1 might be the D (6 bases). Looked up from germline, CDR1 is ENHRY and CDR2 is SYGVKD. V was trimmed by 9 bases and J by 4 bases, leaving 15 bases between them. The CDR3 totals 13 residues. CDR3 residues: CAMTPGAVYGYTF. Written as DNA, the CDR3 is TGTGCCATGACACCAGGGGCTGTCTATGGCTACACCTTC.

This clonotype was picked up a small number of times. The chain links TRBV5-1 to TRBJ2-7, with no clear D. The CDR3 is made up of 14 amino acids. The V end lost 0 bases, the J end lost 2 bases, and 9 bases lay between the germline ends. CDR1 SGHRS and CDR2 YFSETQ come from the germline V gene. The CDR3: CASSLGWGAYEQYF. The CDR3 region has the DNA TGCGCCAGCAGCTTGGGTTGGGGTGCCTACGAGCAGTACTTC.

Ten or more counts support this clonotype. This chain connects TRBV9 to TRBJ1-1; tentatively, D is TRBD1 (5 bases). The germline CDR1 and CDR2 sequences are SGDLS and YYNGEE. Trimming shortened V by 4 bases and J by 1 base, and 11 bases separated the two germline ends. The CDR3 extends over 14 amino acids. The CDR3, as DNA: TGTGCCAGCAGCCCGCCGGGGGGGAACACTGAAGCTTTCTTT. Protein: CASSPPGGNTEAFF.

The chain is built from TRBV12-3 or TRBV12-4 and TRBJ2-2; D remains ambiguous. The V end lost 11 bases, the J end lost 6 bases, and 16 bases lay between the germline ends. This CDR3 has 13 amino acids. The CDR3 region is CAGKSRSAGELFF. The CDR3 region has the DNA TGTGCCGGCAAATCTCGTTCGGCCGGGGAGCTGTTTTTT.

There are a few counts of this clonotype. The CDR3, as DNA: TGCGCCAGCAGCCAAAATCCCCGGGGGCGGGAGACCCAGTACTTC. Its translation: CASSQNPRGRETQYF. This chain joins TRBV4-3 and TRBJ2-5; D tentatively reads TRBD1 or TRBD2 (6 bases each). The ends were cut back, 2 bases at V and 5 bases at J, with 15 bases in the middle. This CDR3 contains 15 residues. CDR1 LGHNA and CDR2 YSLEER come from the germline V gene.

The table lists this clonotype with many counts. This chain joins TRBV7-9 and TRBJ1-6; D gene uncertain. This CDR3 is 13 amino acids long. Trimming shortened V by 4 bases and J by 7 bases, and 8 bases separated the two germline ends. CDR1 SEHNR and CDR2 FQNEAQ come from the germline V gene (reference sequence). The CDR3 coding sequence is TGTGCCAGCAGCTGGGCAGAGAATTCACCCCTCCACTTT. It codes for CASSWAENSPLHF.

This clonotype was recorded a few times. CDR3 region: CASSRGQFNSPLHF. The CDR3 DNA follows: TGTGCCAGCAGTCGTGGACAGTTTAATTCACCCCTCCACTTT. The V gene is TRBV7-3, the J gene TRBJ1-6; the D gene is possibly TRBD1 (6 bases). The CDR3 totals 14 residues. Germline lookup yields CDR1 SGHTA and CDR2 FQGTGA. Trimming removed 6 bases from V and 6 bases from J, with 12 bases in between.

This clonotype was recorded a few times. V is TRBV12-3 or TRBV12-4 and J is TRBJ2-7; D is undetermined. Trimming stripped 6 bases from V and 3 bases from J, with 24 bases between. The CDR3 has 17 amino acids. CDR3 in amino acids: CASSPNPLIDIVYEQYF. In DNA form, the CDR3 reads TGTGCCAGCAGCCCAAACCCTCTAATCGACATTGTCTACGAGCAGTACTTC.

This clonotype came up a few times. The CDR3 protein is CASSTGGTGNQPQHF. In nucleotides, the CDR3 is TGTGCCAGCAGTACAGGGGGCACGGGCAATCAGCCCCAGCATTTT. This chain connects TRBV6-1 to TRBJ1-5; 9 bases align to TRBD1. Germline-derived CDR1 and CDR2 are MNHNS and SASEGT. There are 15 residues in the CDR3. The J segment lost 2 bases and the V segment lost 5 bases, leaving 4 bases of the junction unmatched.

This clonotype has only a few counts. This may be a read error, as it is one base from a much larger clone. The chain carries TRBV6-5 and TRBJ2-5; 8 bases align to TRBD2. The V segment lost 10 bases and the J segment 7 bases; nucleotides outside the gene matches: 14. Germline V gene sequence: CDR1 MNHEY, CDR2 SVGAGI. This CDR3 has 14 residues. The DNA of the CDR3 is TGTGCCACTTCAGACGGGGGGGGTGAGGTGACCCAGTACTTC. Residues: CATSDGGGEVTQYF.